Listed below are T cell receptor beta chains from one sample, sequenced in a study of blood T cell repertoires in COVID-19. Profiled with immunoSEQ multiplex PCR; TCRdb holds only in-frame clones, not every one. The sample has 120,000 to 150,000 clones; over 75% are singletons. Specimen: peripheral blood. Receptor source: a man aged 55 to 70 with active or convalescent COVID-19. The CDR3 runs from the conserved cysteine through the conserved F or W. The order of the fields is D gene, V gene, J gene, CDR3 protein. A D gene is named only where the DNA matches it firmly.

D: -; V: TRBV24-1; J: TRBJ1-6; CDR3: CATIRRNNSPLHF
D: -; V: TRBV9; J: TRBJ2-5; CDR3: CASSVAVAQETQYF
D: -; V: TRBV11-2; J: TRBJ2-1; CDR3: CASSSFQVYEQFF
D: -; V: TRBV18; J: TRBJ2-2; CDR3: CASSLGQNTGELFF
D: TRBD1; V: TRBV19; J: TRBJ2-7; CDR3: CASSSDRGGYEQYF
D: TRBD2; V: TRBV3-1/TRBV3-2; J: TRBJ2-5; CDR3: CASSQLAGGPRETQYF
D: TRBD2; V: TRBV7-3; J: TRBJ2-2; CDR3: CASSPSSGNTGELFF
D: -; V: TRBV7-3; J: TRBJ2-1; CDR3: CASSERTSTYNEQFF
D: TRBD1; V: TRBV15; J: TRBJ1-6; CDR3: CATSRQGDSPLHF
D: TRBD2; V: TRBV6-5; J: TRBJ2-1; CDR3: CASRQSGGSYNEQFF
D: -; V: TRBV19; J: TRBJ1-5; CDR3: CASSTGHERSQPQHF
D: TRBD1; V: TRBV6-5; J: TRBJ1-4; CDR3: CATLPWTGNDEKLFF
D: TRBD1; V: TRBV27; J: TRBJ2-7; CDR3: CASSSPGQGRHEQYF
D: -; V: TRBV5-1; J: TRBJ1-2; CDR3: CASSLEGRAGYTF
D: TRBD1; V: TRBV5-1; J: TRBJ1-2; CDR3: CASSLEPAGGVYGYTF
D: TRBD2; V: TRBV27; J: TRBJ2-2; CDR3: CASSFWLAGMGTGELFF
D: -; V: TRBV6-1; J: TRBJ1-5; CDR3: CASSDRGYSNQPQHF
D: -; V: TRBV6-7; J: TRBJ2-5; CDR3: CASRSFSRYQETQYF
D: -; V: TRBV5-5; J: TRBJ2-2; CDR3: CASSRDINTGELFF
D: TRBD1; V: TRBV29-1; J: TRBJ2-2; CDR3: CSADRVGTGELFF
D: -; V: TRBV28; J: TRBJ1-2; CDR3: CASGDSLYGYTF
D: TRBD2; V: TRBV30; J: TRBJ2-1; CDR3: CAWSLPRLADIKDEQFF
D: -; V: TRBV28; J: TRBJ1-6; CDR3: CASSRYNSPLHF
D: TRBD2; V: TRBV2; J: TRBJ2-2; CDR3: CASTGTSGDTGELFF
D: TRBD1; V: TRBV5-1; J: TRBJ2-1; CDR3: CASSPGQGYNEQFF
D: TRBD2; V: TRBV9; J: TRBJ2-1; CDR3: CASSHRVAGGYNEQFF
D: -; V: TRBV3-1/TRBV3-2; J: TRBJ2-7; CDR3: CASSHPGQRHEQYF
D: TRBD1; V: TRBV10-3; J: TRBJ2-2; CDR3: CAISQGQGATGELFF
D: -; V: TRBV28; J: TRBJ2-5; CDR3: CASSFSETQYF
D: -; V: TRBV10-3; J: TRBJ2-7; CDR3: CAISERGGSYEQYF
D: -; V: TRBV18; J: TRBJ1-4; CDR3: CASSSTATNEKLFF
D: -; V: TRBV11-3; J: TRBJ2-2; CDR3: CASSLSPPGYTGELFF
D: TRBD1; V: TRBV7-9; J: TRBJ1-2; CDR3: CASSLGDREATF
D: TRBD2; V: TRBV6-6; J: TRBJ2-4; CDR3: CASSPGTSGSTAKNIQYF
D: -; V: TRBV9; J: TRBJ2-5; CDR3: CASSVGAQGNWETQYF
D: TRBD1; V: TRBV7-3; J: TRBJ2-7; CDR3: CASSYGQGFEQYF
D: TRBD1; V: TRBV3-1/TRBV3-2; J: TRBJ2-3; CDR3: CASSQARGQGARADTQYF
D: TRBD2; V: TRBV7-2; J: TRBJ2-5; CDR3: CASSLGPVGGGETQYF
D: TRBD1; V: TRBV24-1; J: TRBJ2-5; CDR3: CATQGQGALRGETQYF
D: TRBD1; V: TRBV10-3; J: TRBJ1-1; CDR3: CAISTDRANTEAFF
D: -; V: TRBV4-3; J: TRBJ2-2; CDR3: CASSQEARVATGELFF
D: -; V: TRBV6-4; J: TRBJ2-2; CDR3: CASSDLSKGTGELFF
D: TRBD1; V: TRBV6-5; J: TRBJ1-2; CDR3: CASRGQGNYGYTF
D: -; V: TRBV5-1; J: TRBJ1-3; CDR3: CASSLAQGSSGNTIYF
D: TRBD1; V: TRBV7-9; J: TRBJ2-7; CDR3: CASSLGDRTSYEQYF